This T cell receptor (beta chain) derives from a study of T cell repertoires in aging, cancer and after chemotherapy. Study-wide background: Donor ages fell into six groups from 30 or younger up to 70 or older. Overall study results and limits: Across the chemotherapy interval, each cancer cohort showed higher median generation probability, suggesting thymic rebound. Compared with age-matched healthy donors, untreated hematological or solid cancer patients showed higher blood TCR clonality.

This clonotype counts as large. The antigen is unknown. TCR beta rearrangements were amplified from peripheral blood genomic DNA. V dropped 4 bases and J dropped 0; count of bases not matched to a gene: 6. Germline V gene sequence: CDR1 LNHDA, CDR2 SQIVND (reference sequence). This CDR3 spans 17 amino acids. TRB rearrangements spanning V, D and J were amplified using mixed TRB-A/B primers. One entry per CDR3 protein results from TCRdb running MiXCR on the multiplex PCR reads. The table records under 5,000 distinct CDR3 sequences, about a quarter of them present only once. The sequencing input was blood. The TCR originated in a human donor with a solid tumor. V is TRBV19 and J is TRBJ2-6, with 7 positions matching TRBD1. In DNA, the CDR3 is TGTGCCAGTAGTAAGGGACAGTTCTTCTCTGGGGCCAACGTCCTGACTTTC. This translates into CASSKGQFFSGANVLTF.